A selection of T cell receptor beta chains follows, all from one sample in a study of blood T cell repertoires in COVID-19. Profiling relied on immunoSEQ multiplex PCR, and the TCRdb table lists in-frame clones only, not all of them. In the table there are approximately 280,000 clones, about nine tenths of which are singletons. The sample comprised peripheral blood. The source is a woman aged 25 to 39 with COVID-19, enrolled during active disease. The CDR3 runs from the conserved cysteine through the conserved F or W. The D gene is left open where the match is weak. The size field is filled for only some rows; it gives once, few, many or a size class.

d_call clone_size j_call v_call cdr3_aa cdr3_nt
. . TRBJ1-2 TRBV7-9 CASSPGGYGYTF TGTGCCAGCAGCCCCGGCGGCTATGGCTACACCTTC
. . TRBJ2-3 TRBV5-1 CASNLGGQAEDTQYF TGCGCCAGCAACCTCGGCGGGCAAGCTGAAGATACGCAGTATTTT
. once TRBJ1-1 TRBV4-1 CASSQEWRLNTEAFF TGCGCCAGCAGCCAAGAGTGGCGGTTGAACACTGAAGCTTTCTTT
TRBD2 . TRBJ2-5 TRBV9 CASSILAEETQYF TGTGCCAGCAGTATTCTAGCGGAGGAGACCCAGTACTTC
TRBD1 . TRBJ1-4 TRBV2 CASSEGQGREKLFF TGTGCCAGCAGTGAGGGACAGGGACGTGAAAAACTGTTTTTT
TRBD2 once TRBJ2-1 TRBV19 CASSRAGLETSGVQFF TGTGCCAGTAGTCGTGCGGGACTAGAAACATCTGGGGTGCAGTTCTTC
TRBD1 few TRBJ1-6 TRBV4-1 CASSPTRGSSPLHF TGCGCCAGCAGCCCCACCAGGGGGAGCTCACCCCTCCACTTT
. . TRBJ2-6 TRBV28 CASSRLSSGANVLTF TGTGCCAGCAGTCGACTGAGCTCTGGGGCCAACGTCCTGACTTTC
TRBD2 . TRBJ2-7 TRBV30 CAWSVSSGTLQQYF TGTGCCTGGAGTGTCTCTAGCGGGACCCTGCAGCAGTACTTC
. . TRBJ2-7 TRBV30 CAWNGDTGTPPGEQYF TGTGCCTGGAATGGAGACACCGGGACTCCGCCCGGAGAGCAGTACTTC
. . TRBJ1-1 TRBV2 CASRGERNTEAFF TGTGCCAGCAGGGGCGAAAGGAACACTGAAGCTTTCTTT
TRBD1 . TRBJ1-2 TRBV6-6 CASSASGTGGRYTF TGTGCCAGCAGCGCTTCCGGGACAGGAGGGCGCTACACCTTC
. . TRBJ1-3 TRBV27 CASSPINGNTIYF TGTGCCAGCAGTCCAATCAATGGAAACACCATATATTTT
TRBD1 few TRBJ2-5 TRBV29-1 CSVPGTGQTQYF TGCAGCGTCCCGGGGACAGGGCAGACCCAGTACTTC
. . TRBJ2-7 TRBV5-1 CASSLKADPQNEQYF TGCGCCAGCAGCTTGAAGGCGGATCCTCAAAACGAGCAGTACTTC
. . TRBJ2-7 TRBV24-1 CATSDSRKSSYEQYF TGTGCCACCAGTGATTCGCGGAAGAGCTCCTACGAGCAGTACTTC
. . TRBJ2-5 TRBV7-2 CASSFGLGAGETQYF TGTGCCAGCAGTTTTGGGCTAGGGGCTGGGGAGACCCAGTACTTC
. . TRBJ2-3 TRBV7-9 CAGQLADTQYF TGTGCCGGACAGTTGGCAGATACGCAGTATTTT
. once TRBJ1-2 TRBV19 CASTENRDGYTF TGTGCCAGTACTGAAAACAGGGATGGCTACACCTTC
. . TRBJ2-1 TRBV7-3 CASSTDLSSYNEQFF TGTGCCAGCAGCACCGATCTGAGCTCCTACAATGAGCAGTTCTTC
. . TRBJ2-3 TRBV5-1 CASSSDGGTQYF TGCGCCAGCAGCTCGGACGGAGGTACGCAGTATTTT
. . TRBJ2-7 TRBV28 CASSSGDRYEQYF TGTGCCAGCAGCTCGGGGGACCGGTACGAGCAGTACTTC
. . TRBJ1-3 TRBV11-1 CASSLRDSGNTIYF TGTGCCAGCAGCCTGAGGGACTCTGGAAACACCATATATTTT
. . TRBJ1-3 TRBV11-2 CASSTSTGTGNTIYF TGTGCCAGCAGCACCTCTACAGGGACTGGAAACACCATATATTTT
. . TRBJ1-1 TRBV7-2 CASRTPNTEAFF TGTGCCAGCAGGACACCTAACACTGAAGCTTTCTTT
. . TRBJ2-1 TRBV6-1 CASSELYSPGGSSYNEQFF TGTGCCAGCAGTGAACTGTATAGCCCAGGGGGGAGCTCCTACAATGAGCAGTTCTTC
TRBD1 . TRBJ1-3 TRBV28 CASSLHRGNPSGNTIYF TGTGCCAGCAGTTTACACAGGGGGAACCCCTCTGGAAACACCATATATTTT
. . TRBJ2-1 TRBV6-5 CATGQGGMNEQFF TGTGCCACCGGACAGGGAGGGATGAATGAGCAGTTCTTC
. . TRBJ1-5 TRBV28 CASSFGGIHQPQHF TGTGCCAGCAGTTTTGGAGGGATACATCAGCCCCAGCATTTT
TRBD1 . TRBJ1-4 TRBV5-1 CASSLALSGGATNEKLFF TGCGCCAGCAGCTTGGCCTTGTCAGGGGGCGCAACTAATGAAAAACTGTTTTTT
. . TRBJ2-7 TRBV28 CASSLNSAYEQYF TGTGCCAGCAGTTTAAACTCCGCCTACGAGCAGTACTTC
. . TRBJ2-7 TRBV4-3 CASSQDRAYEQYF TGCGCCAGCAGCCAAGACAGGGCCTACGAGCAGTACTTC
TRBD1 . TRBJ2-2 TRBV4-3 CASSLSLDRGTGELFF TGCGCCAGCAGCCTTTCCTTAGACAGGGGCACCGGGGAGCTGTTTTTT
. . TRBJ1-5 TRBV7-2 CASSLVQGGLNQPQHF TGTGCCAGCAGCTTGGTCCAAGGCGGGCTCAATCAGCCCCAGCATTTT
TRBD2 . TRBJ2-1 TRBV3-1/TRBV3-2 CASSQAGRVDEQFF TGTGCCAGCAGCCAAGCCGGGAGGGTAGATGAGCAGTTCTTC
. . TRBJ2-1 TRBV5-5 CASSLAAGLAREQFF TGTGCCAGCAGCTTGGCTGCCGGGTTAGCAAGGGAGCAGTTCTTC
. . TRBJ1-3 TRBV6-5 CASTAVLYGRNTIYF TGTGCCAGCACCGCGGTCCTGTACGGGAGAAACACCATATATTTT
TRBD1 . TRBJ2-2 TRBV7-8 CASSLFGTGNSGELFF TGTGCCAGCAGCTTATTTGGGACAGGGAATTCCGGGGAGCTGTTTTTT
. . TRBJ1-4 TRBV2 CASSDGGVGEKLFF TGTGCCAGCAGTGACGGAGGGGTGGGAGAAAAACTGTTTTTT
TRBD2 . TRBJ2-1 TRBV7-3 CASSFGGANEQFF TGTGCCAGCAGCTTCGGGGGGGCCAATGAGCAGTTCTTC
. . TRBJ2-2 TRBV7-3 CASSPSGTGELFF TGTGCCAGCAGCCCCTCCGGGACCGGGGAGCTGTTTTTT
. . TRBJ1-2 TRBV5-8 CASSFTGDYGYTF TGTGCCAGCAGCTTCACGGGGGACTATGGCTACACCTTC
. . TRBJ1-5 TRBV19 CASTPGGPNQPQHF TGTGCCAGTACTCCGGGCGGGCCTAATCAGCCCCAGCATTTT
TRBD1 . TRBJ1-4 TRBV11-1 CASSFGTATNEKLFF TGTGCCAGCAGCTTTGGGACAGCAACTAATGAAAAACTGTTTTTT
. . TRBJ2-1 TRBV25-1 CASSEWGTASNEQFF TGTGCCAGCAGTGAATGGGGGACTGCCAGCAATGAGCAGTTCTTC
. . TRBJ2-7 TRBV5-1 CASSITGRDEQYF TGCGCCAGCAGCATAACAGGGAGGGACGAGCAGTACTTC